These T cell receptor beta chains were read from a single sample in a study of siplizumab effects on memory and regulatory T cells. Clones were read by immunoSEQ multiplex PCR, and TCRdb kept only the in-frame ones, dropping some. The data contain more than 90,000 clones, over 90% of them singletons. The specimen sequenced was non-Treg CD4+ T cells sorted from blood. The receptors originated from a human donor in good health. Both conserved end residues are part of each CDR3. A D gene is named only where the DNA matches it firmly. Where a row states a size, it is once, few, many or the class of an expanded clone; other rows omit it.

CDR3 protein	CDR3 DNA	D gene	clone size	V gene	J gene
CASSMASSEETQYF	TGTGCCAGCAGCATGGCGAGCAGTGAAGAGACCCAGTACTTC	NA	NA	TRBV9	TRBJ2-5
CASSRDRALSYEQYF	TGTGCCAGCAGTCGCGACAGGGCCCTCTCCTACGAGCAGTACTTC	TRBD1	once	TRBV28	TRBJ2-7
CASRISTNTGELFF	TGTGCCAGCAGGATCTCCACGAACACCGGGGAGCTGTTTTTT	NA	NA	TRBV28	TRBJ2-2
CASSQGSGYEQYF	TGTGCCAGCAGCCAAGGTTCCGGTTACGAGCAGTACTTC	NA	NA	TRBV4-2	TRBJ2-7
CAWSEHPPRDTQYF	TGTGCCTGGAGTGAGCACCCCCCCAGGGATACGCAGTATTTT	NA	NA	TRBV30	TRBJ2-3
CASSPDGAYEQYF	TGCGCCAGCAGTCCCGACGGAGCCTACGAGCAGTACTTC	NA	NA	TRBV5-1	TRBJ2-7
CASSQDLVGNRPQHF	TGCGCCAGCAGCCAAGATTTGGTCGGTAATCGTCCCCAGCATTTT	NA	few	TRBV4-1	TRBJ1-5
CASWEGSALHF	TGTGCCAGCTGGGAAGGCTCAGCCCTCCACTTT	NA	NA	TRBV28	TRBJ1-6
CAIRGPQETQYF	TGTGCCATTAGGGGGCCACAAGAGACCCAGTACTTC	TRBD1	NA	TRBV7-8	TRBJ2-5
CASSIRDVFYTF	TGTGCCAGCAGCATTAGGGACGTCTTCTACACCTTC	NA	NA	TRBV11-2	TRBJ1-2